This entry concerns a single T cell receptor (beta chain). Its target is not known. PCR was performed a second time for roughly 7 to 12 cycles using a sample-barcoded 5' primer and a J-beta primer mix. TCRdb passed the 5' RACE reads through MiXCR, listing each CDR3 protein once. The top ten hold around a fifth of the sample, which has some 690,000 distinct CDR3 sequences, about 20% seen once. The sample is drawn from a study of blood T cells in healthy people across ages. The germline V gene has CDR1 KGHDR and CDR2 SFDVKD. This CDR3 region has 14 residues. V shed 1 base and J shed 6 bases, with 8 bases lying between them. Per-sample PBMC isolation yielded at least 7 million cells. Overall study results and limits: While age rose, TCR beta diversity per million T cells dropped in a roughly linear way. Researchers said unsorted PBMCs prevented a conclusive naive versus antigen-experienced comparison.

The receptor's source is a man in his 70s in good health. The gene calls are TRBV24-1 and TRBJ2-2; D possibly corresponds to TRBD2 (5 bases). Sequencing was done on a sample of blood. CDR3 amino acids: CATSDFWGAGELFF. DNA for the CDR3: TGTGCCACCAGTGATTTTTGGGGAGCCGGGGAGCTGTTTTTT.